This T cell receptor (beta chain) stems from a study of control samples from healthy donors and cancer patients. Sequenced by immunoSEQ multiplex PCR; TCRdb stores in-frame clones only, minus some. The data hold around 170,000 clones, with 90% observed a single time. CDR3 length: 15 amino acids. Per germline, CDR1 LGHNA and CDR2 YSLEER. V was pared by 1 base and J by 3 bases, with 10 bases between. The source material was blood. The receptor was derived from a woman aged 50 to 60 in good health. The gene calls are TRBV4-3 and TRBJ2-1, with a tentative D call TRBD2 (6 bases). CDR3 DNA: TGCGCCAGCAGCCAAGTATATAGCGGCTACAATGAGCAGTTCTTC. Amino acids: CASSQVYSGYNEQFF.